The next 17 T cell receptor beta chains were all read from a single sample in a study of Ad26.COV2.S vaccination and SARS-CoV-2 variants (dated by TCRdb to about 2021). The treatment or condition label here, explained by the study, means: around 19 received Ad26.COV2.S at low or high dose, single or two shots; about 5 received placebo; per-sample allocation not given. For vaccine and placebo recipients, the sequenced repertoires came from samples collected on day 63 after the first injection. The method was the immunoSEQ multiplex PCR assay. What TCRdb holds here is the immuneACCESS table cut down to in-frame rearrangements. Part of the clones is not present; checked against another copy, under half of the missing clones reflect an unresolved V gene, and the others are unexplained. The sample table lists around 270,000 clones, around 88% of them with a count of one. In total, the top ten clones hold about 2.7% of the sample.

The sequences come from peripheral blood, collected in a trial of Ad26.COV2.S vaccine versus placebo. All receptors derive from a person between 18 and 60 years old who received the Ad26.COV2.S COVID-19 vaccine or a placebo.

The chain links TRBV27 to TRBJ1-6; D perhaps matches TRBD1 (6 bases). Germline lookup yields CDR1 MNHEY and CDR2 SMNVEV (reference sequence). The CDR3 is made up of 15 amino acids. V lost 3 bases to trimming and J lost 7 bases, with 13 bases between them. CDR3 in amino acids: CASSFEDSQNSPLHF. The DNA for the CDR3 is TGTGCCAGCAGTTTTGAGGACAGCCAAAATTCACCCCTCCACTTT.

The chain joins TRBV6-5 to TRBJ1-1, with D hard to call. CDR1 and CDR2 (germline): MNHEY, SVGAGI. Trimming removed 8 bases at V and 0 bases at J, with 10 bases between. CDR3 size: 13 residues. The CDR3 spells CASSESMNTEAFF. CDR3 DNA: TGTGCCAGCTCCGAGAGTATGAACACTGAAGCTTTCTTT.

The chain's CDR3 is CSVLAEIKQKLYQETQYF. The CDR3 DNA is TGCAGCGTTTTGGCGGAAATCAAACAGAAACTGTACCAAGAGACCCAGTACTTC. The gene calls are TRBV29-1 and TRBJ2-5, with D hard to call. The V gene's germline CDR1 is SQVTM and CDR2 ANQGSEA. Trimming stripped 5 bases from V and 0 bases from J, with 25 bases between. The CDR3 extends over 18 amino acids. The full variable domain, in which reference TRBV29-1 and TRBJ2-5 provide the parts outside the CDR3, is SAVISQKPSRDICQRGTSLTIQCQVDSQVTMMFWYRQQPGQSLTLIATANQGSEATYESGFVIDKFPISRPNLTFSTLTVSNMSPEDSSIYLCSVLAEIKQKLYQETQYFGPGTRLLVL.

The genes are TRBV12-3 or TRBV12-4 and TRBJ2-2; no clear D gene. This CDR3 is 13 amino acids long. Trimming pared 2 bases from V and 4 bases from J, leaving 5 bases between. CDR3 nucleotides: TGTGCCAGCAGTTTAACCCCCACCGGGGAGCTGTTTTTT. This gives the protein CASSLTPTGELFF.

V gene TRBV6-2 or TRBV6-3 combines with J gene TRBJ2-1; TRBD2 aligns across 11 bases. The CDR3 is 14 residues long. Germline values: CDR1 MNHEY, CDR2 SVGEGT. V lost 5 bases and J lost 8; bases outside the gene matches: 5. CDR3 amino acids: CASSLTSGSYEQFF. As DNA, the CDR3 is TGTGCCAGCAGTCTCACTAGCGGGAGCTATGAGCAGTTCTTC.

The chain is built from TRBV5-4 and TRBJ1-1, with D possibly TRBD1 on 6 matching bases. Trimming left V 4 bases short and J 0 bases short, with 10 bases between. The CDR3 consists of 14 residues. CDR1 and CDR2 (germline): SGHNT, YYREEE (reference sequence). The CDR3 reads CASSQDRMNTEAFF. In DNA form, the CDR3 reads TGTGCCAGCAGCCAGGACAGAATGAACACTGAAGCTTTCTTT.

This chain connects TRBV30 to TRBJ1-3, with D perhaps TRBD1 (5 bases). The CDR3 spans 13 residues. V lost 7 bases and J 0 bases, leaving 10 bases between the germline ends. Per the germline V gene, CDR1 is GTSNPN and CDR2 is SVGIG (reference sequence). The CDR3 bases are TGTGCCTCGGCAGGGAGCTCTGGAAACACCATATATTTT. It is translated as CASAGSSGNTIYF.

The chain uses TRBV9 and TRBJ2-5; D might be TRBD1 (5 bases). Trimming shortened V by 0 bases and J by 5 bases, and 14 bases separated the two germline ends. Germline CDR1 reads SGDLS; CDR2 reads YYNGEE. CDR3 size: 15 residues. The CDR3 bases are TGTGCCAGCAGCGTAGTGCAGGGTCGAGGCGAGACCCAGTACTTC. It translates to CASSVVQGRGETQYF.

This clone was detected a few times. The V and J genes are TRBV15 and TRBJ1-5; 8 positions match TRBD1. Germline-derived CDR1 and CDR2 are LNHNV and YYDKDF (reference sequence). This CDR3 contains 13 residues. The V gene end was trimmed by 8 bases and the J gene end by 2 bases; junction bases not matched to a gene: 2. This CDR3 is CATQTGGNQPQHF. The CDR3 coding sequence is TGTGCCACCCAGACAGGGGGCAATCAGCCCCAGCATTTT.

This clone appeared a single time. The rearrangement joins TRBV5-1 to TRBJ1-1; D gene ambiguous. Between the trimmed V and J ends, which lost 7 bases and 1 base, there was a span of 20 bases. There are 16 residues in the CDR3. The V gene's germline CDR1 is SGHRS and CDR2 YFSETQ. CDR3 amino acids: CASDYGLTGGNTEAFF. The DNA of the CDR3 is TGCGCCAGCGATTATGGTCTAACGGGTGGGAACACTGAAGCTTTCTTT.

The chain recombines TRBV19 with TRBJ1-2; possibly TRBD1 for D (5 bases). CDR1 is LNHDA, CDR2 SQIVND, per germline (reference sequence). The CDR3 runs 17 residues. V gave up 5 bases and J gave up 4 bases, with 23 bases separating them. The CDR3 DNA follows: TGTGCCAGTAGTTCTTTTCAGCCGGCCATTGGGACCTATGGCTACACCTTC. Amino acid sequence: CASSSFQPAIGTYGYTF. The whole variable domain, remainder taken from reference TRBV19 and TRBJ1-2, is DGGITQSPKYLFRKEGQNVTLSCEQNLNHDAMYWYRQDPGQGLRLIYYSQIVNDFQKGDIAEGYSVSREKKESFPLTVTSAQKNPTAFYLCASSSFQPAIGTYGYTFGSGTRLTVV.

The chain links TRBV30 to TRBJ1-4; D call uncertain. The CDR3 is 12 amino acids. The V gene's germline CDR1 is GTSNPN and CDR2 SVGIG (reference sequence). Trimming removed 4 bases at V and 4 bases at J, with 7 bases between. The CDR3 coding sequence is TGTGCCTGGAACGAGAATAATGAAAAACTGTTTTTT. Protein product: CAWNENNEKLFF.

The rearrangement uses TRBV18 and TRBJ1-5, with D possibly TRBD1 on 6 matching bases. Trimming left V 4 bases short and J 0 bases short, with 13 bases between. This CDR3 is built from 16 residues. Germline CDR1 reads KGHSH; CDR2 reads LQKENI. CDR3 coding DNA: TGTGCCAGCTCACTAAGGCAGGGGAATAGCAATCAGCCCCAGCATTTT. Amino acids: CASSLRQGNSNQPQHF.

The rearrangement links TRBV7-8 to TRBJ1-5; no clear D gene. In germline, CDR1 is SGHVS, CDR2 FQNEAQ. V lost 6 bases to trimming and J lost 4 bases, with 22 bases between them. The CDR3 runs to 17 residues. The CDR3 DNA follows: TGTGCCAGCAGTCGAGGAAGGGTGGGGTTGACAAATCAGCCCCAGCATTTT. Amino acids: CASSRGRVGLTNQPQHF.

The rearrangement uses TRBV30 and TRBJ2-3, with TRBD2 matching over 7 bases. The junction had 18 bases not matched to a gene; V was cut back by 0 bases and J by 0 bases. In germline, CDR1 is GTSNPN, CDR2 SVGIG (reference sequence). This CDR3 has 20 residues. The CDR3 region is CAWSVALPTSWEESTDTQYF. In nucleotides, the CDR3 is TGTGCCTGGAGTGTCGCTCTTCCGACTAGCTGGGAGGAAAGCACAGATACGCAGTATTTT.

The CDR3 DNA reads as TGTGCCAGCAGCACCTCAGGAAGTTTAAATGAAAAACTGTTTTTT. It translates to CASSTSGSLNEKLFF. The gene calls are TRBV13 and TRBJ1-4; D is unclear. V was shortened by 5 bases and J by 5 bases, with 15 bases between the two germline ends. The CDR3 totals 15 residues. Germline CDR1 reads PRHDT; CDR2 reads FYEKMQ (reference sequence).

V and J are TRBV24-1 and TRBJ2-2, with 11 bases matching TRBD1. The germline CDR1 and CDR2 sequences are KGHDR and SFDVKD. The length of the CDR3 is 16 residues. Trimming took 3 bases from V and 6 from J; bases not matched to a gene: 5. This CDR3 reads CATSDAGQGAAGELFF. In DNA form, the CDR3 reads TGTGCCACCAGTGATGCCGGACAGGGGGCTGCCGGGGAGCTGTTTTTT.